These 4 T cell receptor beta chains were sequenced from one sample in a study of blood T cells in healthy people across ages. Using a J-beta primer mix together with a sample-barcoded 5' primer, a second PCR was run for roughly 7 to 11 cycles. TCRdb reprocessed the 5' RACE reads via MiXCR and lists one record per CDR3 protein. This table holds about 320,000 distinct CDR3 sequences, 25% to 30% found once. Sequencing used blood. These receptors originate from an older woman in good health.

This clonotype has just a few counts. The J gene is TRBJ2-5, the V gene TRBV7-2; 12 bases are a match to TRBD2. CDR3 length: 18 amino acids. Germline assignment: CDR1 SGHTA and CDR2 FQGNSA. After removal of 0 bases from V and 7 bases from J, the junction contained 12 bases not matched to a gene. CDR3 sequence reads: CASSLAQSSGRAGGTQYF. The DNA for the CDR3 is TGTGCCAGCAGCTTAGCGCAGTCTAGCGGGAGGGCTGGAGGGACCCAGTACTTC.

This sequence joins TRBV29-1 and TRBJ1-2; a possible D gene is TRBD1 (6 bases). The CDR3 is 12 residues long. CDR1 is SQVTM and CDR2 is ANQGSEA in the germline V gene. Trimming cost V 6 bases and J 3 bases, with 11 bases left between them. This CDR3 is CSVGPGDYGYTF. Here the CDR3 DNA reads TGCAGCGTCGGACCAGGGGACTATGGCTACACCTTC.

The V and J genes are TRBV12-5 and TRBJ1-6; the match to TRBD1 covers 7 bases. The CDR3 spans 14 residues. V shed 5 bases and J 4 bases; nucleotides not matched to a gene: 2. From germline, CDR1 is LGHNT and CDR2 FRNRAP. The CDR3 DNA reads TGTGCTAGTGGTATACAGGGGTATAATTCACCCCTCCACTTT. Its translation: CASGIQGYNSPLHF.

A few counts support this clonotype. The chain combines TRBV10-3 with TRBJ2-3; 11 nucleotides match TRBD2. In germline, CDR1 is ENHRY, CDR2 SYGVKD. The CDR3 is 16 amino acids. The V gene end was trimmed by 11 bases and the J gene end by 0 bases; junction bases not matched to a gene: 10. CDR3 in DNA: TGTGCCTCCGCCCTAGCGGGAGGTTCTAGCACAGATACGCAGTATTTT. As protein: CASALAGGSSTDTQYF.